These T cell receptor beta chains were read from a single sample in a study of CD8+CD57+ T cells in acquired aplastic anemia. TCRdb redid the calling of the reads with MiXCR, one entry per CDR3 protein. The sample has some 220,000 distinct CDR3 sequences, roughly 35% seen once. The sample comprised sorted CD4+, CD8+, or CD8+CD57+ T cells (not recorded which) from PBMCs. These receptor sequences come from a human donor in good health, serving as a control. The CDR3 runs from the conserved cysteine through the conserved F or W. A D gene is named only where the DNA matches it firmly.

CASSLVSAGHGYEQYF - TRBV7-9
CASSYSGPGPYERYF - TRBV6-5
CASSHTGGGNTIYF TRBD1 TRBV3-1
CATSRDGIYGYTF - TRBV15
CASSSSGGGNEQFF TRBD2 TRBV5-1
CASSAFRTGGDGYTF TRBD1 TRBV2
CATSRDGASGINEQFF TRBD2 TRBV15
CSAIAAGSGYGYTF - TRBV20-1
CATSRIGQGMKIEAFF TRBD1 TRBV15
CSVALDAGIYGYTF - TRBV29-1
CASSYRDYLTDTQYF TRBD2 TRBV5-1
CASRDGETGYTF - TRBV6-2/TRBV6-3
CASSQLGSTYEQFF - TRBV4-2
CASRDLGADTQYF - TRBV3-1
CSARETSGVHTQYF TRBD2 TRBV20-1
CASSLRDGVTDTQYF - TRBV11-2
CASLDRQESYEQYF TRBD1 TRBV2
CATSLGLAGDNEQFF TRBD2 TRBV15
CASSEYSSLDLNVDTIYF - TRBV25-1
CASSLVTRDTEAFF - TRBV7-9
CASNRVGLMNTEAFF - TRBV7-9
CATSDPTSSDEQFF - TRBV24-1
CASSDLREGPDTQYF TRBD2 TRBV2
CASSLGTSGDEQFF TRBD2 TRBV11-3
CASSLGQGLYEQYF TRBD1 TRBV12-3/TRBV12-4
CASSPLRANYGYTF - TRBV18
CASSFTQGPYEQYF - TRBV7-2
CAWGPKTGRRMNTEAFF TRBD1 TRBV30
CASSNLIEDRIRANYGYTF - TRBV19
CASSEVDYQETQYF - TRBV10-1
CASSEWGPTGELFF - TRBV25-1
CASSRGLAGADSYEQYF TRBD2 TRBV5-1
CASSEDGGSGNTEAFF - TRBV2
CSARDRVAGGTDTQYF TRBD2 TRBV20-1
CSVGSGAIYEQYF - TRBV29-1
CASSRGTGDHYGYTF TRBD1 TRBV7-9
CSAILAGGPSYNEQFF TRBD2 TRBV20-1
CARSLVVGGYYGYTF TRBD1 TRBV7-9
CASRAKMGERRDEAFF - TRBV16
CASRRLAADTQYF TRBD2 TRBV2
CASSLAWGLARVSSTDTQYF - TRBV11-1
CASSLLLGQGASGYTF TRBD1 TRBV5-1
CASSTSGVGKNIQYF - TRBV7-2
CASSFGTSGIDEQYF TRBD2 TRBV12-3/TRBV12-4
CSARRYSSGRAIETQYF TRBD2 TRBV20-1
CSVEIYDGYTF - TRBV29-1
CASSRTGVNEQFF TRBD1 TRBV3-1
CASSLSQGGNTEAFF TRBD1 TRBV2
CASTSLQGSNTEAFF - TRBV19